This record looks at one T cell receptor (beta chain) sequence and its context. What it recognizes is unknown. The CDR3 is 14 residues long. Sorts performed in triplicate captured hundreds of thousands of cells each from every CD8+ T cell subset. This specimen comes from a study of CXCR3-negative and CXCR3-positive naive CD8 T cells. With UMI labels, 5' RACE was used to prepare the TRB cDNA libraries. TCRdb re-analyzed the 5' RACE reads; it lists each CDR3 protein once, without DNA. The sample's table shows roughly 48,000 distinct CDR3 sequences. Study outcomes and limitations: TRBV-TRBJ usage matched between naive CXCR3-negative and CXCR3-positive cells but not between memory cells. Diversity in memory CD8+ cells fell much lower than the comparably high levels seen in both naive subsets. Naive subsets did not differ in surface CD5, and TRB CDR3 properties served to infer TCR strength.

The genes are TRBV12-3 or TRBV12-4 and TRBJ2-3; TCRdb's D call, TRBD2, is unchecked because there is no DNA. This TCR derives from a human donor in good health. Some clones in this sample may be carry-over from other donors' samples. The sequenced sample was memory CD8+ T cells from blood. The CDR3 region is CASSRLAPTDTQYF.